The following is a T cell receptor (beta chain) sequence with its context. This clone came up a few times. It lacks a known antigen. Base qualities are not recorded, but no much larger clone differs from it by a single base. V and J are truncated by 4 bases and 1 base respectively, leaving an intervening sequence of 4 bases. The germline V gene provides CDR1 MRHNA and CDR2 SNTAGT. The CDR3 measures 13 amino acids from cysteine to phenylalanine. This entry keeps only the CDR3 DNA: 39 bases, framed from base 1. The data are from a study of T cell changes during pregnancy in multiple sclerosis (dated by TCRdb to between 2018 and 2020). About the investigation overall: In women with multiple sclerosis, the researchers looked at how the T cell repertoire shifted as pregnancy progressed.

Library preparation used the immunoSEQ multiplex PCR assay. TCRdb holds this immuneACCESS table with in-frame rearrangements only. Some clones are missing; in checked studies, unresolved V genes explain under half, and the rest has no known cause. The sample yields some 29,000 clones; 87% were counted once. The ten largest make up more than 6% of the sample. Sequenced here: CD8+ T cells from peripheral blood mononuclear cells, sampled before pregnancy. The chain is made from TRBV6-4 and TRBJ2-2; too little of a D gene remains to name it. The origin of this receptor is a female donor with multiple sclerosis, enrolled in a pregnancy study. The CDR3 has the sequence CASSGGNTGELFF. DNA sequence: TGTGCCAGCAGTGGAGGGAACACCGGGGAGCTGTTTTTT.